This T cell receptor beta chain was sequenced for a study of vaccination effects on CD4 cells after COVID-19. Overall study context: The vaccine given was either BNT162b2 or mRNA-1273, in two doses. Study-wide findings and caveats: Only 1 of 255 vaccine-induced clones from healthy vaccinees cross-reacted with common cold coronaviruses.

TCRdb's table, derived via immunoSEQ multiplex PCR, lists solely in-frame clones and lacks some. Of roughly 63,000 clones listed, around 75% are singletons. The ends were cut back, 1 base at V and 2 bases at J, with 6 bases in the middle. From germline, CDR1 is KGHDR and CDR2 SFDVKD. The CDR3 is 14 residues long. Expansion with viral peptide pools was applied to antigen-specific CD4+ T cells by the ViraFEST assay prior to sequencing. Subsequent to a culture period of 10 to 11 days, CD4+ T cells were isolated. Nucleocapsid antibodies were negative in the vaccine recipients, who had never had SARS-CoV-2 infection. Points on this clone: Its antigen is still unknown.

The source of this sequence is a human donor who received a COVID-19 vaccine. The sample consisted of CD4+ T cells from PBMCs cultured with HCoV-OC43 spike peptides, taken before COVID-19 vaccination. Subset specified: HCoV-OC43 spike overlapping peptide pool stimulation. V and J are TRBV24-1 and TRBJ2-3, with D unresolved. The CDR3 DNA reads TGTGCCACCAGTGATTTTTTAGCCACAGATACGCAGTATTTT. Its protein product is CATSDFLATDTQYF.